The 26 T cell receptor beta chains reported below all come from one sample, sequenced in a study of breast tumors, draining lymph nodes, adjacent tissues. TCRdb processed the multiplex PCR reads anew with MiXCR; each CDR3 protein has one entry. This sample has about 66,000 distinct CDR3 sequences, with roughly two fifths found just once. Sequencing input: breast tumor tissue. Receptor source: a female donor with breast cancer. Some clones in this sample may be carry-over from other donors' samples.

The V gene is TRBV28, the J gene TRBJ2-5, with D possibly being TRBD2 (7 bases). V gave up 3 bases and J gave up 1 base, with 21 bases separating them. CDR3 size: 18 residues. The germline V gene has CDR1 MDHEN and CDR2 SYDVKM. The DNA of the CDR3 is TGTGCCAGCAGTTTTTGGGGGGGGGCCATCCACCTCCAAGAGACCCAGTACTTC. Amino acid sequence: CASSFWGGAIHLQETQYF. The complete variable domain, with remaining parts taken from reference TRBV28 and TRBJ2-5, reads DVKVTQSSRYLVKRTGEKVFLECVQDMDHENMFWYRQDPGLGLRLIYFSYDVKMKEKGDIPEGYSVSREKKERFSLILESASTNQTSMYLCASSFWGGAIHLQETQYFGPGTRLLVL.

Turning to this clonotype: The DNA is left out, because the CDR3 cannot be placed on it with certainty; the CDR3 is given as TCRdb lists it. This chain links TRBV20-1 with TRBJ2-5; whether TRBD1, the table's D call, matches the DNA was not checked. The CDR3 length equals 22 residues, ends included. CDR1 and CDR2 from the germline V gene are DFQATT and SNEGSKA (reference sequence). This chain's CDR3 is CSAVDSAYGYTFGSGTRENQYF.

As to this clonotype: The CDR3 does not close with the conserved phenylalanine or tryptophan, likely indicating a read error. The limits of the CDR3 on the DNA are not certain, so only TCRdb's listed CDR3 is given. J is TRBJ2-1 and V is TRBV20-1. Per the germline V gene, CDR1 is DFQATT and CDR2 is SNEGSKA (reference sequence). The CDR3 is 8 amino acids in total, end residues counted. The CDR3 loop reads CSATKGYY.

The chain employs TRBV7-9 and TRBJ1-2; TRBD1 aligns across 9 bases. The germline gives CDR1 SEHNR, CDR2 FQNEAQ (reference sequence). The CDR3 has 15 amino acids. V lost 1 base to trimming and J lost 7 bases; unmatched junction nucleotides: 7. The CDR3 loop is CASSLDRDRESGYTF. CDR3 sequence (DNA): TGTGCCAGCAGCTTAGACCGGGACAGGGAGAGTGGCTACACCTTC.

This rearrangement joins TRBV18 to TRBJ2-3, with 9 nucleotides matching TRBD1. The CDR3 spans 15 residues. V trimming: 6 bases; J trimming: 3 bases; junction bases outside the gene matches: 7. The germline CDR1 and CDR2 sequences are KGHSH and LQKENI. The CDR3 loop is CASSYRGPRTDTQYF. CDR3 sequence (DNA): TGTGCCAGCTCTTACAGGGGGCCCCGGACAGATACGCAGTATTTT.

The V call is TRBV27, the J call TRBJ1-1; no firm D call. CDR1 is MNHEY and CDR2 is SMNVEV in the germline V gene (reference sequence). The V gene lost 0 bases and the J gene lost 6 bases, with 17 bases spanning the gap. The CDR3 consists of 16 residues. The CDR3 region is CASSLSPRGGRPEAFF. In nucleotides, the CDR3 is TGTGCCAGCAGTTTATCCCCCCGCGGAGGGAGGCCTGAAGCTTTCTTT.

At least ten counts were recorded for this clonotype. The chain links TRBV12-5 to TRBJ1-5; 8 bases line up with TRBD1. CDR1 LGHNT and CDR2 FRNRAP come from the germline V gene. With V trimmed by 3 bases and J by 3 bases, 4 bases remained unmatched. The CDR3 loop spans 15 amino acids. The chain's CDR3 is CASGFWDRNNQPQHF. The CDR3 bases are TGTGCTAGTGGTTTTTGGGACAGGAACAATCAGCCCCAGCATTTT. The entire variable domain, with the rest obtained from reference TRBV12-5 and TRBJ1-5, is as follows: DARVTQTPRHKVTEMGQEVTMRCQPILGHNTVFWYRQTMMQGLELLAYFRNRAPLDDSGMPKDRFSAEMPDATLATLKIQPSEPRDSAVYFCASGFWDRNNQPQHFGDGTRLSIL.

This clonotype was counted only a few times. The V and J genes are TRBV12-3 or TRBV12-4 and TRBJ2-1; the D gene is possibly TRBD2 (6 bases). Trimming took off 4 bases at V and 9 bases at J, with 19 bases between the two ends. This CDR3 comprises 15 residues. CDR3 in DNA: TGTGCCAGCAGTTCGGGACGACCCGGGCGGGGTGAGCAGTTCTTC. Its protein product is CASSSGRPGRGEQFF.

The J gene is TRBJ1-1, the V gene TRBV20-1, with D unclear. The CDR3 runs to 15 residues. Germline values: CDR1 DFQATT, CDR2 SNEGSKA (reference sequence). V lost 7 bases and J 1 base, leaving 19 bases between the germline ends. The CDR3 loop is CSVIIGPAGNTEAFF. Here the CDR3 DNA reads TGCAGTGTAATAATAGGTCCAGCGGGGAACACTGAAGCTTTCTTT.

In nucleotides, the CDR3 is TGTGCCAGCAGCCCAAGCCTAGCGGGGAACTCCTACGAGCAGTACTTC. It translates to CASSPSLAGNSYEQYF. The rearrangement joins TRBV5-4 to TRBJ2-7; 9 nucleotides align to TRBD2. The CDR3 spans 16 residues. In germline, CDR1 is SGHNT, CDR2 YYREEE (reference sequence). With V trimmed by 4 bases and J by 0 bases, 8 bases remained unmatched.

V is TRBV6-5 and J is TRBJ1-5; TRBD1 agrees at 8 bases. This CDR3 contains 13 residues. Trimming took 7 bases from V and 14 from J; bases not matched to a gene: 13. The germline CDR1 and CDR2 sequences are MNHEY and SVGAGI. The CDR3, as DNA: TGTGCCAGCAAAAAAGGGGACAGGATCAACGAGCATTTT. It specifies CASKKGDRINEHF.

At least ten counts were recorded for this clonotype. V and J are TRBV27 and TRBJ2-3, with 8 bases identical to TRBD1. The germline V gene encodes CDR1 MNHEY and CDR2 SMNVEV (reference sequence). V shed 5 bases and J 5 bases; nucleotides not matched to a gene: 6. The CDR3 totals 14 residues. The DNA of the CDR3 is TGTGCCAGCAGTACACAGGGGGTGGTAGATACGCAGTATTTT. Translation gives CASSTQGVVDTQYF.

In the case of this clonotype: A read error is possible here, since a much larger clone lies one base away. V gene TRBV6-1 combines with J gene TRBJ2-7, with 9 bases fitting TRBD1. CDR1 and CDR2 (germline): MNHNS, SASEGT. CDR3 length: 14 amino acids. The V gene end was trimmed by 6 bases and the J gene end by 2 bases; junction bases not matched to a gene: 5. The CDR3 nucleotides are TGTGCCAGCAGCCTGACAGGGGGTCCCTACGAGCAGTACTTC. It yields the protein CASSLTGGPYEQYF.

This clonotype was recorded many times. CDR3 coding DNA: TGTGCCATCAGTGGGGGGACTAGCGGGGGGGACACAGATACGCAGTATTTT. Protein product: CAISGGTSGGDTDTQYF. The gene calls are TRBV10-3 and TRBJ2-3; 16 nucleotides match TRBD2. V lost 4 bases and J lost 2; bases outside the gene matches: 3. CDR3 length: 17 residues. The V gene's germline CDR1 is ENHRY and CDR2 SYGVKD.

The sample holds many counts of this clonotype. This rearrangement joins TRBV12-3 or TRBV12-4 to TRBJ1-4; TRBD1 is a possible D gene (5 bases). This CDR3 region has 15 residues. The germline V and J ends were trimmed by 2 bases and 2 bases, with 9 bases remaining between them. The CDR3: CASSLRQNTNEKLFF. For the CDR3, the DNA is TGTGCCAGCAGTTTACGACAGAATACTAATGAAAAACTGTTTTTT.

This clonotype was found many times. A much bigger clone sits one base away, suggesting this may be a read error. This rearrangement joins TRBV9 to TRBJ1-6; D is uncertain. The CDR3 is made up of 15 amino acids. Per the germline V gene, CDR1 is SGDLS and CDR2 is YYNGEE. The CDR3 coding sequence is TGTGCCAGCAGCGTAGAACCAGGACCGAATTCACCCCCCCACTTT. Translation: CASSVEPGPNSPPHF.

Ten or more counts support this clonotype. V and J are TRBV4-1 and TRBJ1-3; D possibly corresponds to TRBD1 (5 bases). CDR1 MGHRA and CDR2 YSYEKL come from the germline V gene. Trimming removed 0 bases from V and 4 bases from J, with 10 bases in between. CDR3 length: 15 amino acids. The CDR3 region is CASSQDKGIGNTIYF. The CDR3 bases are TGCGCCAGCAGCCAAGATAAGGGGATCGGAAACACCATATATTTT.

This chain uses TRBV11-3 with TRBJ1-1; D is perhaps TRBD1 (6 bases). Per germline, CDR1 SGHNT and CDR2 YENEEA. V shed 1 base and J shed 1 base, with 13 bases lying between them. CDR3 size: 16 residues. Written as DNA, the CDR3 is TGTGCCAGCAGCTTAGTTGGGACAAATCCGAACACTGAAGCTTTCTTT. Translation gives CASSLVGTNPNTEAFF.

This clonotype was observed many times. This chain links TRBV5-8 with TRBJ2-1; perhaps TRBD2 as D (6 bases). V was clipped by 6 bases and J by 0 bases, with 10 bases between them. The CDR3 length is 14 residues. Germline-derived CDR1 and CDR2 are SGHTS and YDEGEE. The CDR3 DNA is TGTGCCAGCACCCCCGGGGGCTCCTACAATGAGCAGTTCTTC. Its translation is CASTPGGSYNEQFF.

The J gene is TRBJ2-3, the V gene TRBV5-1; 8 bases align to TRBD2. Germline CDR1 and CDR2: SGHRS and YFSETQ. This CDR3 has 15 amino acids. The ends lost 4 bases at V and 1 base at J; junction bases unmatched: 5. The CDR3 region is CASSLGTRGTDTQYF. In DNA form, the CDR3 reads TGCGCCAGCAGCCTCGGGACTAGGGGCACAGATACGCAGTATTTT.

The rearrangement links TRBV29-1 to TRBJ1-5; D is unresolved. Germline V lookup: CDR1 SQVTM, CDR2 ANQGSEA. V lost 7 bases to trimming and J lost 7 bases, with 14 bases between them. The CDR3 totals 12 residues. DNA for the CDR3: TGCAGCGCCCGGGAGGGAGGGCAGCCCCAGCATTTT. Translation gives CSAREGGQPQHF.

The table lists this clonotype with a count of one. Possible read error: a much larger clone is one base away. V and J are TRBV5-1 and TRBJ2-5; 8 bases align to TRBD1. CDR1 is SGHRS and CDR2 is YFSETQ in the germline V gene. The CDR3 is 14 residues long. This CDR3 is CASSSTGVQDTQYF. CDR3 in DNA: TGCGCCAGCAGCTCGACAGGGGTCCAAGACACCCAGTACTTC.

Points on this clonotype: This may arise from a read error, as a much more abundant clone is one base away. The rearrangement joins TRBV15 to TRBJ1-1; tentatively, D is TRBD1 (6 bases). This CDR3 is 16 amino acids long. Germline V gene data show CDR1 as LNHNV and CDR2 as YYDKDF (reference sequence). CDR3 protein: CATGREGGRPTLEAFF. The DNA of the CDR3 is TGTGCCACCGGCAGAGAAGGGGGGCGACCAACCCTTGAAGCTTTCTTT.

In its sample, this clonotype was seen a few times. The limits of the CDR3 on the DNA are not certain, so only TCRdb's listed CDR3 is given. The chain uses TRBV10-3 and TRBJ2-2; the table's TRBD1 call for D was not verified on the DNA. Germline CDR1 is ENHRY and CDR2 is SYGVKD. The CDR3 length is 20 residues, termini included. This CDR3 reads CAISESGTAFGTGNTGELSW.

V and J are TRBV5-4 and TRBJ1-2; D uncertain. The CDR3 has 17 residues. The germline V and J ends were trimmed by 1 base and 4 bases, with 20 bases remaining between them. Germline CDR1 SGHNT, CDR2 YYREEE (reference sequence). CDR3 nucleotide sequence: TGTGCCAGCAGCTTGCTGCAGGCGAGTTTGAAAAGCTATGGCTACACCTTC. Amino acid sequence: CASSLLQASLKSYGYTF.

CDR3 region: CASSLDGNSGNTIYF. The CDR3 bases are TGTGCCAGCAGCTTAGACGGCAACTCTGGAAACACCATATATTTT. The J gene is TRBJ1-3, the V gene TRBV7-2; no clear D. This CDR3 comprises 15 residues. Trimming took off 1 base at V and 0 bases at J, with 7 bases between the two ends. The germline V gene encodes CDR1 SGHTA and CDR2 FQGNSA.